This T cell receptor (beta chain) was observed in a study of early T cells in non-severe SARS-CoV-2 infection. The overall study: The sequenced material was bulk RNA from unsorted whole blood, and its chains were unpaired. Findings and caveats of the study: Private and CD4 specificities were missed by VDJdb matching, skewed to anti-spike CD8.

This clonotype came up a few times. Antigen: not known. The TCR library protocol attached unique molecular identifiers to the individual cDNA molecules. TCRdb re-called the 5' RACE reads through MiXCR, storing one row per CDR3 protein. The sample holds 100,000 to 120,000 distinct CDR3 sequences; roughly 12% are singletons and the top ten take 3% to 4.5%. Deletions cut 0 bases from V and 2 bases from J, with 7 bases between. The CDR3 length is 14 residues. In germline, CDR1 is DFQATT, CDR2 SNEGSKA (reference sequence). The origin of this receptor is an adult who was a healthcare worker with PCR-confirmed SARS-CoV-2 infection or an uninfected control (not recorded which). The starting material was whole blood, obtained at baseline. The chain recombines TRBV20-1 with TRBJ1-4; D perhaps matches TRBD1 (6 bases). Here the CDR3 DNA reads TGCAGTGCTAGAGAAGACAGGACTAATGAAAAACTGTTTTTT. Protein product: CSAREDRTNEKLFF.